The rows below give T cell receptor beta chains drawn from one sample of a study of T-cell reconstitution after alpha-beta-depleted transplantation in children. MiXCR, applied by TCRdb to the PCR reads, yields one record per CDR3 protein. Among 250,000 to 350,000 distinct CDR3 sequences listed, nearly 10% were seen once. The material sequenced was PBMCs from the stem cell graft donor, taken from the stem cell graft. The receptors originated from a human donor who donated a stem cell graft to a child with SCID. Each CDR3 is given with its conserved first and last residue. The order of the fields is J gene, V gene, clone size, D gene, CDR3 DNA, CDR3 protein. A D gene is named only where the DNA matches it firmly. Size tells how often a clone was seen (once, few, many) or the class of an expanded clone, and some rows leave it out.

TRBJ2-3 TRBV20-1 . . TGCAGTGCTAGAGATACACTAGCCACAGATACGCAGTATTTT CSARDTLATDTQYF
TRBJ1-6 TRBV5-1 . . TGCGCCAGCAGCTTGTGGGGTGATAATTCACCCCTCCACTTT CASSLWGDNSPLHF
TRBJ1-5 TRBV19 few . TGTGCCAGCCTCAGGGATGGGGGTGGCAATCAGCCCCAGCATTTT CASLRDGGGNQPQHF
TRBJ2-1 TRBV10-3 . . TGTGCCATCAGTGAGTCGAATAACAGGGTGGCTGAGCAGTTCTTC CAISESNNRVAEQFF
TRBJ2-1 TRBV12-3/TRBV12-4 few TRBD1 TGTGCCAGCAGCCCACCGACAGGGGGCTGGAATGAGCAGTTCTTC CASSPPTGGWNEQFF
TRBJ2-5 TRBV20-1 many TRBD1 TGCAGTGCCGGGACAGGGGGAAAAGAGACCCAGTACTTC CSAGTGGKETQYF
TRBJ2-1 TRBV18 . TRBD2 TGTGCCAGCTCAACGGCGGGGGGCTCGTACAATGAGCAGTTCTTC CASSTAGGSYNEQFF
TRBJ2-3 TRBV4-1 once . TGCGCCAGCAGCCCCATCATCCCTAGCACAGATACGCAGTATTTT CASSPIIPSTDTQYF
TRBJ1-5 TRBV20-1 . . TGCAGTGCTCTGGCGCAGAGAGATCAGCCCCAGCATTTT CSALAQRDQPQHF
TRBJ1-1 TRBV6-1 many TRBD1 TGTGCCAGCAGTCGCCAGACAGGGATGACTGAAGCTTTCTTT CASSRQTGMTEAFF
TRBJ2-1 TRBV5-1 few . TGCGCCAGCAGCCAGGGTGCCCTTAGGGCTGAGCAGTTCTTC CASSQGALRAEQFF
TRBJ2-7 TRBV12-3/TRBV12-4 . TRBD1 TGTGCCAGCAGGGAACAGGGGCTCCCCAACGAGCAGTACTTC CASREQGLPNEQYF
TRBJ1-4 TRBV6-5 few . TGTGCCAGCAGTTACTCAGGGAGGAGGGATGAAAAACTGTTTTTT CASSYSGRRDEKLFF
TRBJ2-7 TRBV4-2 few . TGTGCCAGCAGCCAGGATAGGTTGGGGTCGGACGAGCAGTACTTC CASSQDRLGSDEQYF
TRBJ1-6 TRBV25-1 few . TGTGCCAGCAGTGATGACAGATCAACACCCCTCCACTTT CASSDDRSTPLHF
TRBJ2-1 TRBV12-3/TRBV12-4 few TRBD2 TGTGCCAGCAGACCGGGACTAGCGTGGTACAATGAGCAGTTCTTC CASRPGLAWYNEQFF
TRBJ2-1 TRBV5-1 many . TGCGCCAGCAGCTTACCCCGGACAGACAATGAGCAGTTCTTC CASSLPRTDNEQFF
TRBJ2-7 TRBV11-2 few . TGTGCCAGCAGCCCGGGGGGGACAGGGTACGGCGAGCAGTACTTC CASSPGGTGYGEQYF
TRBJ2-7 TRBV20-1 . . TGCAGTGCGGCCCGACAGGATCGCACCTACGAGCAGTACTTC CSAARQDRTYEQYF
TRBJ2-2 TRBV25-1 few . TGTGCCAGCAGCAAGCCGGGAAACACCGGGGAGCTGTTTTTT CASSKPGNTGELFF
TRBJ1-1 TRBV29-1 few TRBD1 TGCAGCGTTTCAGGGGGGGACAGGGGTACTGAAGCTTTCTTT CSVSGGDRGTEAFF
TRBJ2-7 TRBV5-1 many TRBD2 TGCGCCAGCAGCAGAAACTTGGCCAGCGGGGGAGCTACCTACGAGCAGTACTTC CASSRNLASGGATYEQYF
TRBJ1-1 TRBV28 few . TGTGCCAGCAGTTCCCCCGAGTGGGTACGAACTGAAGCTTTCTTT CASSSPEWVRTEAFF
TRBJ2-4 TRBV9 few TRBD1 TGTGCCAGCAGCGTCGACTGGGACAGGGGCCAAAACATTCAGTACTTC CASSVDWDRGQNIQYF
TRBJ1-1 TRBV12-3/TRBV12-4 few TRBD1 TGTGCCAGCAGACCCGGGACAGGGGGTACTGAAGCTTTCTTT CASRPGTGGTEAFF
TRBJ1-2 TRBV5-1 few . TGCGCCAGCAGCCTGGACAGCAAAGGGTCTACTAACTATGGCTACACCTTC CASSLDSKGSTNYGYTF
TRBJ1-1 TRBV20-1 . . TGCAGTGCTAGAGTTGAGGGGCCACCATATGAAGCTTTCTTT CSARVEGPPYEAFF
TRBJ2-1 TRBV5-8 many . TGTGCCAGCAGCTTACGGCCTCGAGGGGTGAATGAGCAGTTCTTC CASSLRPRGVNEQFF
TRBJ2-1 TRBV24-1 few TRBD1 TGTGCCACCGGGACAGTCAATGAGCAGTTCTTC CATGTVNEQFF
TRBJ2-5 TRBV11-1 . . TGTGCCAGCAGCTTTTTTGACAGAGAGAAAGAGACCCAGTACTTC CASSFFDREKETQYF
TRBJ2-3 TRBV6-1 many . TGTGCCAGCATCCGAATGCAGGAATCAGATACGCAGTATTTT CASIRMQESDTQYF
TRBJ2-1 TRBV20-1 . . TGCAGTGCTAGAGTCCCAGGGGCCTACAATGAGCAGTTCTTC CSARVPGAYNEQFF
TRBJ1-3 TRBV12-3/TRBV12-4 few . TGTGCCAGCAGTTTATCCTCCGGCCCTGGAAACACCATATATTTT CASSLSSGPGNTIYF
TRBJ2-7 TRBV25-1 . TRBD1 TGTGCCACCAGTGAGGACAGGGGTGTAGCCTACGAGCAGTACTTC CATSEDRGVAYEQYF
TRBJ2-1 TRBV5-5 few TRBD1 TGTGCCAGCAGCTTCGAGGGGGCCGCCTACAATGAGCAGTTCTTC CASSFEGAAYNEQFF
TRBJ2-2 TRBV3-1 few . TGTGCCAGCAGCCCCCGGGTCGGGGAGCTGTTTTTT CASSPRVGELFF
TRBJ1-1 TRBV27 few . TGTGCCAGCAGTCCGGGGCTTCTGAACACTGAAGCTTTCTTT CASSPGLLNTEAFF
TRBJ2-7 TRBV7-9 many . TGTGCCAGCAGCTTAGGAGGACATAACGAGCAGTACTTC CASSLGGHNEQYF
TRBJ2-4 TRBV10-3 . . TGTGCCATCAGTGATCGGGGGACACCCCTAGCCAAAAACATTCAGTACTTC CAISDRGTPLAKNIQYF
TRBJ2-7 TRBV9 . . TGTGCCAGCAGCGAGGGGACCTACTACGAGCAGTACTTC CASSEGTYYEQYF
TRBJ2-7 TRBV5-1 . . TGCGCCAGCAGCTCCTCAGGGAGAGGATACGAGCAGTACTTC CASSSSGRGYEQYF
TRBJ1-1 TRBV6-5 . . TGTGCCAGCAGTTACGGGTCAGGTCTGTCTGAAGCTTTCTTT CASSYGSGLSEAFF
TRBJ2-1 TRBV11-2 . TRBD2 TGTGCCAGCAGCCCGCGGACTAGCGGGGAGTTAGAGCAGTTCTTC CASSPRTSGELEQFF
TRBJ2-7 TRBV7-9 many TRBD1 TGTGCCAGCAGCCCCCGGGGGCAGGGGGCGAACGAGCAGTACTTC CASSPRGQGANEQYF